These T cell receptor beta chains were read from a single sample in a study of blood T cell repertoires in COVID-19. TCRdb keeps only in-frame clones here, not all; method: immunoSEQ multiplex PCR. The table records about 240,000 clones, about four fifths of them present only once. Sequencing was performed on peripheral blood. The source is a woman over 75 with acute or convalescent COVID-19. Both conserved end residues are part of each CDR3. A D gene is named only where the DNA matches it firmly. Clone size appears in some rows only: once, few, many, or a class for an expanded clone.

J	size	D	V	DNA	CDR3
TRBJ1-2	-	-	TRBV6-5	TGTGCCAGCGAGGGCTATGGAGGCGGCTACACCTTC	CASEGYGGGYTF
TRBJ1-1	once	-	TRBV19	TGTGCCAGTAGTCCCTCGGGGACTGAAGCTTTCTTT	CASSPSGTEAFF
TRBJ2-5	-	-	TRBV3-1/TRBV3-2	TGTGCCAGCAGCCGGGAGGGGGGAGAGGCCCAGTACTTC	CASSREGGEAQYF
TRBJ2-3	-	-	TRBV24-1	TGTGCCACCAGTGATTTGCGGGGGTTCCGCACAGATACGCAGTATTTT	CATSDLRGFRTDTQYF
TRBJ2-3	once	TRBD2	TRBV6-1	TGTGCCAGCAGTGGGACTAGCGGGGGCGGTTATAGCACAGATACGCAGTATTTT	CASSGTSGGGYSTDTQYF
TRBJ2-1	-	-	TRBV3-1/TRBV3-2	TGTGCCAGCAGCCCTCGGGGAAAATCTTACAATGAGCAGTTCTTC	CASSPRGKSYNEQFF
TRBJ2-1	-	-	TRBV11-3	TGTGCCAGCAGCTCACGGACAGACAATGAGCAGTTCTTC	CASSSRTDNEQFF
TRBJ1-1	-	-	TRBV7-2	TGTGCCAGCAGCCCACCGGGGGTCATGAACACTGAAGCTTTCTTT	CASSPPGVMNTEAFF
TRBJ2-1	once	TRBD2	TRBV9	TGTGCCAGCAGCGGGGGACTAGCGGGGGGCCAGAATGAGCAGTTCTTC	CASSGGLAGGQNEQFF
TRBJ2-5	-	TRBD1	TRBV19	TGTGCCAGTAGATTACAGGGGTCTGAGGAGACCCAGTACTTC	CASRLQGSEETQYF
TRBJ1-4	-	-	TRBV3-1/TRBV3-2	TGTGCCAGCACCCCGACAGTCACTAATGAAAAACTGTTTTTT	CASTPTVTNEKLFF
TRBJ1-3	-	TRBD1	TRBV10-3	TGTGCCATCACCGTGACAGGGGCTGGAAACACCATATATTTT	CAITVTGAGNTIYF
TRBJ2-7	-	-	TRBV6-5	TGTGCCAGCAGTTACGGAGACAGCCCCTACGAGCAGTACTTC	CASSYGDSPYEQYF
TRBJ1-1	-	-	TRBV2	TGTGCCAGCAGTAACAGGGTGGACACTGAAGCTTTCTTT	CASSNRVDTEAFF
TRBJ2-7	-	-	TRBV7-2	TGTGCCAGCAGCTTAGATGCAGGGCACGACATGTCCTACGAGCAGTACTTC	CASSLDAGHDMSYEQYF
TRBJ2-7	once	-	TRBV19	TGTGCCATGCAAGGGGCGGGACAGCTCCCCTACGAGCAGTACTTC	CAMQGAGQLPYEQYF
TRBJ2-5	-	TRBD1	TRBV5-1	TGCGCCAGCAGCTTGGACCGGGACAGGGGTCAAGAGACCCAGTACTTC	CASSLDRDRGQETQYF
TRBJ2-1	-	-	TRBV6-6	TGTGCCAGCAGTTTCAGGGTTGAGCAGTTCTTC	CASSFRVEQFF
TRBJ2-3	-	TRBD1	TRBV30	TGTGCCTGGAGGGGGACAGGGAGGAGCACAGATACGCAGTATTTT	CAWRGTGRSTDTQYF
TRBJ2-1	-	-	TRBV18	TGTGCCAGCTCACCACGGGCCGGCTCCTACAATGAGCAGTTCTTC	CASSPRAGSYNEQFF
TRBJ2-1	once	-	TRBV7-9	TGTGCCAGCAGCATTACAGGGACCTACAATGAGCAGTTCTTC	CASSITGTYNEQFF
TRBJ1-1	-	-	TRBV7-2	TGTGCCAGCAGCTTAGAGGGTATGGGGGGATTGGCCACTGAAGCTTTCTTT	CASSLEGMGGLATEAFF